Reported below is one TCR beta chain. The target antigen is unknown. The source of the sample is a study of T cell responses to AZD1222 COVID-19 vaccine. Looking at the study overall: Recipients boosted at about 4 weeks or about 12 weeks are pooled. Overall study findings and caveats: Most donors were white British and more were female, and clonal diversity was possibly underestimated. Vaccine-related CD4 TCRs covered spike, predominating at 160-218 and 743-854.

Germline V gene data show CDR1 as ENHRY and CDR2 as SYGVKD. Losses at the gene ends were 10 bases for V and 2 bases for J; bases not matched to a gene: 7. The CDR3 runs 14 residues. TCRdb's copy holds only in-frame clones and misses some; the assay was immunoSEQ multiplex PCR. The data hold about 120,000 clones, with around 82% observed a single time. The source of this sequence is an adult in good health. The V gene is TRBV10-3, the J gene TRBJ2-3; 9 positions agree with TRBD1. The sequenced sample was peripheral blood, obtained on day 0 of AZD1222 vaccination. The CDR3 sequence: CASRDRDFTDTQYF. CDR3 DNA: TGTGCCAGTCGGGACAGGGACTTCACAGATACGCAGTATTTT.